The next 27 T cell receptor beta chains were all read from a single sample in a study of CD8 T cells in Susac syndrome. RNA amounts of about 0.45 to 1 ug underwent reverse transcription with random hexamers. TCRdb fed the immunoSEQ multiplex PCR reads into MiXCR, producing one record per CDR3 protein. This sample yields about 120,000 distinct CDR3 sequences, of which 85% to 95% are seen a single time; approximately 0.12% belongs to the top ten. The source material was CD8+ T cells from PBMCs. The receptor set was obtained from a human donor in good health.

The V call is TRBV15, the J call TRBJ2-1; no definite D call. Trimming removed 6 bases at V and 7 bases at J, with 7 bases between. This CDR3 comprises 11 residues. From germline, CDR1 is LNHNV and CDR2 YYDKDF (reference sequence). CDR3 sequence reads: CATSNQNEQFF. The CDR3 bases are TGTGCCACCAGTAATCAAAATGAGCAGTTCTTC.

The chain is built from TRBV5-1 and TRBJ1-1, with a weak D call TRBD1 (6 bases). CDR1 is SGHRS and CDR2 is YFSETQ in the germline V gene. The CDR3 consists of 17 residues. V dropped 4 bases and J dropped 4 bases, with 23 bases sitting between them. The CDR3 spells CASSPGGSGRWSTEAFF. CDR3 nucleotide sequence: TGCGCCAGCAGCCCTGGGGGCTCAGGGCGGTGGAGCACTGAAGCTTTCTTT. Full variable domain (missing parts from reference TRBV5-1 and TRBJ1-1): KAGVTQTPRYLIKTRGQQVTLSCSPISGHRSVSWYQQTPGQGLQFLFEYFSETQRNKGNFPGRFSGRQFSNSRSEMNVSTLELGDSALYLCASSPGGSGRWSTEAFFGQGTRLTVV.

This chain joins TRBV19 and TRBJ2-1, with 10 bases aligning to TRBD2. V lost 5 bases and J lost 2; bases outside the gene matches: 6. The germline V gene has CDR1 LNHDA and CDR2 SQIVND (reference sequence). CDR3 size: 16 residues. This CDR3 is CASSGTSGVAYNEQFF. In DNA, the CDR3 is TGTGCCAGTAGTGGCACTAGCGGGGTTGCCTACAATGAGCAGTTCTTC. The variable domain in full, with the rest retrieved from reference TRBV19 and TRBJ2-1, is DGGITQSPKYLFRKEGQNVTLSCEQNLNHDAMYWYRQDPGQGLRLIYYSQIVNDFQKGDIAEGYSVSREKKESFPLTVTSAQKNPTAFYLCASSGTSGVAYNEQFFGPGTRLTVL.

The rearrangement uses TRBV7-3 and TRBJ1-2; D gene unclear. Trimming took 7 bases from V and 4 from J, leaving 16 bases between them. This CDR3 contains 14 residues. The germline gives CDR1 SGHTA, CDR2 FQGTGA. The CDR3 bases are TGTGCCAGCACCTTGGAAGGGAACCTCTATGGCTACACCTTC. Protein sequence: CASTLEGNLYGYTF.

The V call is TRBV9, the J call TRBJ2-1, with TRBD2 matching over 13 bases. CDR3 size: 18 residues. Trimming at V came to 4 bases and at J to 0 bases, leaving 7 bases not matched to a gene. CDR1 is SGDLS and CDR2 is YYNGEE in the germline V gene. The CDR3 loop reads CASSLLAGGPSSYNEQFF. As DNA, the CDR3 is TGTGCCAGCAGCCTACTAGCGGGGGGGCCGAGCTCCTACAATGAGCAGTTCTTC.

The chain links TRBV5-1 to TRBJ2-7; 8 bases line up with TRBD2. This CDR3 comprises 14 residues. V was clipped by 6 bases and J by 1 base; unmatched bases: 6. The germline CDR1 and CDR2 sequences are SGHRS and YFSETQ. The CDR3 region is CASTDTSGSYEQYF. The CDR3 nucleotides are TGCGCCAGCACTGATACTAGCGGATCCTACGAGCAGTACTTC.

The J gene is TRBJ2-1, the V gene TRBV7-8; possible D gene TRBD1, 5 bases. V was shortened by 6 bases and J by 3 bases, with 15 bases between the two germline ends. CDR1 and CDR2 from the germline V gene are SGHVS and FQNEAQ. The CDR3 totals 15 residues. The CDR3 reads CASRVVDSLYNEQFF. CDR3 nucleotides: TGTGCCAGCAGGGTAGTTGACAGCCTCTACAATGAGCAGTTCTTC.

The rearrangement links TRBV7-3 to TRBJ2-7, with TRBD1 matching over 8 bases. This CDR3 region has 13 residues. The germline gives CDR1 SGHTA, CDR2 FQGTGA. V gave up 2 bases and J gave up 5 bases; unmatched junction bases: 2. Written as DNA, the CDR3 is TGTGCCAGCAGCTTACAGGGGGCCAACGAGCAGTACTTC. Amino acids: CASSLQGANEQYF.

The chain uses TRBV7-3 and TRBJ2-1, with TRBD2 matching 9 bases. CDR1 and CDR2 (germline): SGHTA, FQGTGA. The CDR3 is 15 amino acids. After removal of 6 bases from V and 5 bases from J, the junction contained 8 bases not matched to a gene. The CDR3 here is CASRPNSGSDNEQFF. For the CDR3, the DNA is TGTGCCAGCAGACCTAATAGCGGGAGCGACAATGAGCAGTTCTTC.

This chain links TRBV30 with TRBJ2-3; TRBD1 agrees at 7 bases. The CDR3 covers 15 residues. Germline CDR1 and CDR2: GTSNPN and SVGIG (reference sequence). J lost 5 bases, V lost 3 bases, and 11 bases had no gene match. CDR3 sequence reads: CAWSVGGSALDTQYF. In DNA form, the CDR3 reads TGTGCCTGGAGCGTAGGGGGCTCGGCGTTAGATACGCAGTATTTT.

CDR3 sequence reads: CASTIDRYQETQYF. The CDR3 DNA sequence: TGTGCTAGTACCATCGACAGATACCAAGAGACCCAGTACTTC. The V call is TRBV12-5, the J call TRBJ2-5, with D perhaps TRBD1 (5 bases). CDR3 length: 14 residues. Germline-derived CDR1 and CDR2 are LGHNT and FRNRAP. The V gene lost 8 bases and the J gene lost 0 bases, with 13 bases spanning the gap.

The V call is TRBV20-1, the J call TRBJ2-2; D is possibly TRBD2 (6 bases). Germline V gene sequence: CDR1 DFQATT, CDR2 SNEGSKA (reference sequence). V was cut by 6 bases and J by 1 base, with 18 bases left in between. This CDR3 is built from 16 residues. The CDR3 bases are TGCAGTGCCCCCAAGGGAGGAGCCTTGAACACCGGGGAGCTGTTTTTT. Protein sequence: CSAPKGGALNTGELFF.

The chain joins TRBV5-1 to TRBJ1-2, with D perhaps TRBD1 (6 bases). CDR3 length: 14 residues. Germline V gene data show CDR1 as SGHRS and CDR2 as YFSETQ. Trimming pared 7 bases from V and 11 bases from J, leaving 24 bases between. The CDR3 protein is CASCPRTGMEAYTF. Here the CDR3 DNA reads TGCGCCAGCTGCCCACGAACAGGGATGGAGGCTTACACCTTC. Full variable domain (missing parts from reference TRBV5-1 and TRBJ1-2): KAGVTQTPRYLIKTRGQQVTLSCSPISGHRSVSWYQQTPGQGLQFLFEYFSETQRNKGNFPGRFSGRQFSNSRSEMNVSTLELGDSALYLCASCPRTGMEAYTFGSGTRLTVV.

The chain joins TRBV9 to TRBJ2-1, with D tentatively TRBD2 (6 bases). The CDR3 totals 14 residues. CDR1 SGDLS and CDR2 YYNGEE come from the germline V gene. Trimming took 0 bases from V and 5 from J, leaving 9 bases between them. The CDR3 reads CASSVEGLDNEQFF. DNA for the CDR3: TGTGCCAGCAGCGTAGAGGGACTTGACAATGAGCAGTTCTTC.

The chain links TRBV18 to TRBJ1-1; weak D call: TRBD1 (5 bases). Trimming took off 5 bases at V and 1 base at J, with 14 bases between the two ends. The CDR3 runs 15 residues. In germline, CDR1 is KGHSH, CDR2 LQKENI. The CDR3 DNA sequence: TGTGCCAGCTCAGGGGACCCGCTGGGGAACACTGAAGCTTTCTTT. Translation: CASSGDPLGNTEAFF.

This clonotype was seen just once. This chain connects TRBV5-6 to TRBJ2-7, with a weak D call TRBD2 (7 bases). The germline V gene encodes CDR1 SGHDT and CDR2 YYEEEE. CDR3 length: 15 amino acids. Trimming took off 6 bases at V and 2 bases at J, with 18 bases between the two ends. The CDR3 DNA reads TGTGCCAGCACCCCGGGGAGGGGGAGACCCTACGAGCAGTACTTC. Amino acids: CASTPGRGRPYEQYF.

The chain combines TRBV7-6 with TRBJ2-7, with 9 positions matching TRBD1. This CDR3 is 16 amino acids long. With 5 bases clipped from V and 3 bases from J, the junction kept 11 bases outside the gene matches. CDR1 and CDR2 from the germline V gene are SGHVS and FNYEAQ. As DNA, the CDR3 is TGTGCCAGCAGCGTCTCCCTGGGACAGGGATACTACGAGCAGTACTTC. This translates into CASSVSLGQGYYEQYF.

CDR3 bases: TGCGCCAGCAGCCCGCCCTTGGCAGCCAGGTCACGAGGCGGCACTGAAGCTTTCTTT. It is translated as CASSPPLAARSRGGTEAFF. The chain has TRBV5-1 and TRBJ1-1; D gene ambiguous. CDR3 size: 19 residues. Looked up from germline, CDR1 is SGHRS and CDR2 is YFSETQ. The V end was cut by 4 bases, the J end by 4 bases, with 29 bases between.

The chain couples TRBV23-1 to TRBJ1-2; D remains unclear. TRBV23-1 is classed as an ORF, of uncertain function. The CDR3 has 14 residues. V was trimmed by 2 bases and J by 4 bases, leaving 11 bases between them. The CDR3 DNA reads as TGCGCCAGCAGTCAAAGGGTCGATATCTATGGCTACACCTTC. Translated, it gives CASSQRVDIYGYTF.

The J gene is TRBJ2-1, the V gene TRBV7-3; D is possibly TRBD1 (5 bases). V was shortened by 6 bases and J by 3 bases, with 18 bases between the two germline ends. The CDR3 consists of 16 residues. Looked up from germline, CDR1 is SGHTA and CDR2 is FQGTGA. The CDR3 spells CASSRSSDTSYNEQFF. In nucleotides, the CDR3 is TGTGCCAGCAGTCGAAGTTCGGACACAAGCTACAATGAGCAGTTCTTC. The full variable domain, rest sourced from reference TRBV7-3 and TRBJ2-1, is GAGVSQTPSNKVTEKGKYVELRCDPISGHTALYWYRQSLGQGPEFLIYFQGTGAADDSGLPNDRFFAVRPEGSVSTLKIQRTERGDSAVYLCASSRSSDTSYNEQFFGPGTRLTVL.

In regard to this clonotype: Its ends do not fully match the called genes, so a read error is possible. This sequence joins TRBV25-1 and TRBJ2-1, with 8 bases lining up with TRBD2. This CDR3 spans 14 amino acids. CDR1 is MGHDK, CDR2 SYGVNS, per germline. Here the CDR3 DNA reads TGTGCCAGCGGTGAGCGGGGGTCCTACAATGAGCAGTTCTTC. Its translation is CASGERGSYNEQFF.

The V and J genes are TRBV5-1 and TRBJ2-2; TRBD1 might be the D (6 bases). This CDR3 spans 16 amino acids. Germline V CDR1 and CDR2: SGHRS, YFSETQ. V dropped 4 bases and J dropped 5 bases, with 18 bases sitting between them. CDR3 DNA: TGCGCCAGCAGCCCCTCCGGCCAGGGGTATACCGGGGAGCTGTTTTTT. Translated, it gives CASSPSGQGYTGELFF.

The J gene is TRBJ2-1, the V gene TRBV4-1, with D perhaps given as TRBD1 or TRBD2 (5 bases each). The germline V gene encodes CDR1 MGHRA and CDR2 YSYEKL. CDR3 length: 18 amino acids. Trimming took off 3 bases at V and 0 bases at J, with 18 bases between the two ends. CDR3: CASSQAPRDPGSYNEQFF. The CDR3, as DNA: TGCGCCAGCAGCCAGGCACCCCGGGACCCCGGCTCCTACAATGAGCAGTTCTTC.

For the CDR3, the DNA is TGTGCCAGCAGTCGAGTCGGGTCTGCGGGAGCTTTCTTT. The encoded protein is CASSRVGSAGAFF. The chain recombines TRBV2 with TRBJ1-1; D ambiguous. Germline V gene sequence: CDR1 SNHLY, CDR2 FYNNEI. The ends were cut back, 5 bases at V and 10 bases at J, with 17 bases in the middle. CDR3 length: 13 residues.

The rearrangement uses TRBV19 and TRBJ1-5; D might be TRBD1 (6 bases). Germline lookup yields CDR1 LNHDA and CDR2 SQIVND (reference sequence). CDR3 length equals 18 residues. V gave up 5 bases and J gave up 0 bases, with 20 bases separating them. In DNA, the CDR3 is TGTGCCAGTAGTCCTGGCACACAGGGAATACTTAGCAATCAGCCCCAGCATTTT. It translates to CASSPGTQGILSNQPQHF. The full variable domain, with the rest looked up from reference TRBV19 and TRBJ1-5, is DGGITQSPKYLFRKEGQNVTLSCEQNLNHDAMYWYRQDPGQGLRLIYYSQIVNDFQKGDIAEGYSVSREKKESFPLTVTSAQKNPTAFYLCASSPGTQGILSNQPQHFGDGTRLSIL.

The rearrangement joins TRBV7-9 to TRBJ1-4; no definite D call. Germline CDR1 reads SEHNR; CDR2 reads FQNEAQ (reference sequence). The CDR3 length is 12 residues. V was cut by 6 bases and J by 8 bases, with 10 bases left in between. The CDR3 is CASRSGREKLFF. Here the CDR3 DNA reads TGTGCCAGCAGGAGCGGGAGGGAAAAACTGTTTTTT.

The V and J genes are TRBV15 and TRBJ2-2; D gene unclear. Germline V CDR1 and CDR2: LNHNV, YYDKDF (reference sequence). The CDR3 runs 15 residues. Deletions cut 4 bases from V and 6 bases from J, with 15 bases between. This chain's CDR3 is CATSTGHLGSGELFF. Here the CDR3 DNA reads TGTGCCACCAGCACAGGCCATTTAGGGTCCGGGGAGCTGTTTTTT.